These 26 T cell receptor beta chains were sequenced from one sample in a study of human T cells and chemical hapten exposure. MiXCR, applied by TCRdb to the RACE reads, yields one record per CDR3 protein. The sample gives fewer than 150,000 distinct CDR3 sequences, approximately 15% of which show up once; over 0.85% is in the top ten. Stated time point: patch test 1, 2 weeks after DPC sensitization. Treatment given: therapeutic diphenylcyclopropenone sensitization with weekly scalp DPC. Sequenced material: whole blood, taken in connection with sensitization to the hapten diphenylcyclopropenone (DPC). Receptors originate from a man between 18 and 29 years old with alopecia areata. Some clones in this sample may be carry-over from other donors' samples.

The rearrangement uses TRBV19 and TRBJ2-7; a weak D match, TRBD1 (6 bases). V was cut by 5 bases and J by 2 bases, with 13 bases left in between. The CDR3 has 14 amino acids. The germline gives CDR1 LNHDA, CDR2 SQIVND (reference sequence). CDR3 sequence reads: CASSPQTGPYEQYF. DNA of the CDR3: TGTGCCAGTAGTCCCCAGACAGGCCCCTACGAGCAGTACTTC.

V and J are TRBV9 and TRBJ2-3; possible D gene TRBD1, 5 bases. V was trimmed by 3 bases and J by 1 base, leaving 9 bases between them. CDR3 length: 14 residues. CDR1 and CDR2 (germline): SGDLS, YYNGEE. The CDR3: CASSADTGTDTQYF. The CDR3 nucleotides read TGTGCCAGCAGCGCGGACACAGGCACAGATACGCAGTATTTT.

This clonotype has more than one count but fewer than ten. The CDR3 protein is CASRVTGGNEQFF. The CDR3 DNA reads as TGTGCCAGCAGAGTGACAGGGGGCAATGAGCAGTTCTTC. The J gene is TRBJ2-1, the V gene TRBV12-3 or TRBV12-4; 9 nucleotides align to TRBD1. The CDR3 is 13 amino acids. With 6 bases clipped from V and 6 bases from J, the junction kept 3 bases outside the gene matches.

The CDR3 here is CASTGFRDSPLHF. The CDR3 coding sequence is TGTGCCAGCACAGGCTTTAGGGATTCACCCCTCCACTTT. The chain couples TRBV6-2 or TRBV6-3 to TRBJ1-6; D not certain. Trimming cost V 7 bases and J 8 bases, with 12 bases left between them. This CDR3 spans 13 amino acids. Germline CDR1 is MNHEY and CDR2 is SVGEGT.

This clonotype has more than one count but fewer than ten. In DNA form, the CDR3 reads TGTGCCAGCAGTTATACAGGGGTGAACACTGAAGCTTTCTTT. Translating gives CASSYTGVNTEAFF. The chain uses TRBV6-5 and TRBJ1-1, with 7 bases matching TRBD1. This CDR3 is 14 amino acids long. Trimming removed 3 bases from V and 0 bases from J; junction bases left unmatched: 1. The germline gives CDR1 MNHEY, CDR2 SVGAGI.

The V gene is TRBV4-3, the J gene TRBJ2-3; 11 bases match TRBD2. The CDR3 totals 16 residues. V shed 2 bases, J shed 10 bases, and the junction held 11 bases outside the gene matches. The germline V gene has CDR1 LGHNA and CDR2 YSLEER. Here the CDR3 DNA reads TGCGCCAGCAGCCAATCTAGCGGGGGGCCGTTCTATGCGCAGTATTTT. It encodes CASSQSSGGPFYAQYF.

This clonotype is a singleton in its sample. V is TRBV29-1 and J is TRBJ2-4; TRBD1 might be the D (5 bases). This CDR3 contains 15 residues. Per germline, CDR1 SQVTM and CDR2 ANQGSEA. V was trimmed by 6 bases and J by 3 bases, leaving 18 bases between them. This CDR3 reads CSVLPSRASKNIQYF. DNA of the CDR3: TGCAGCGTCCTCCCCTCCAGGGCAAGCAAAAACATTCAGTACTTC.

V gene TRBV19 combines with J gene TRBJ2-2; D tentatively fits TRBD1 or TRBD2 (5 bases each). This CDR3 spans 19 amino acids. CDR1 and CDR2 from the germline V gene are LNHDA and SQIVND (reference sequence). Trimming pared 3 bases from V and 3 bases from J, leaving 23 bases between. The CDR3 region has the DNA TGTGCCAGTAGTATGGCTGTATCCGGGACGAGTTTTTACACCGGGGAGCTGTTTTTT. Protein sequence: CASSMAVSGTSFYTGELFF.

The rearrangement joins TRBV5-4 to TRBJ2-4; 13 bases agree with TRBD2. Germline V CDR1 and CDR2: SGHNT, YYREEE (reference sequence). The ends lost 2 bases at V and 10 bases at J; junction bases unmatched: 3. The CDR3 is 14 amino acids. The CDR3 region has the DNA TGTGCCAGCAGCTTAGGGACTAGCGGGGATATTCAGTACTTC. Translation gives CASSLGTSGDIQYF.

This clonotype was recorded many times. This chain connects TRBV4-1 to TRBJ1-4, with D possibly matching TRBD1 (5 bases). V was shortened by 1 base and J by 7 bases, with 10 bases between the two germline ends. The CDR3 consists of 14 residues. Germline V gene sequence: CDR1 MGHRA, CDR2 YSYEKL. For the CDR3, the DNA is TGCGCCAGCAGCCAAGGCAGGGTCGGTGAAAAACTGTTTTTT. It specifies CASSQGRVGEKLFF.

This clonotype was recorded at least ten times. The DNA of the CDR3 is TGTGCCAGCAGCGCGGGGGGCTCCTACAATGAGCAGTTCTTC. This gives the protein CASSAGGSYNEQFF. The rearrangement uses TRBV9 and TRBJ2-1, with 7 bases that match TRBD2. The trim removed 3 bases at V and 0 bases at J, leaving 0 bases unmatched. The CDR3 contains 14 residues. Per germline, CDR1 SGDLS and CDR2 YYNGEE. Complete variable domain (other parts from reference TRBV9 and TRBJ2-1): DSGVTQTPKHLITATGQRVTLRCSPRSGDLSVYWYQQSLDQGLQFLIQYYNGEERAKGNILERFSAQQFPDLHSELNLSSLELGDSALYFCASSAGGSYNEQFFGPGTRLTVL.

The rearrangement joins TRBV11-1 to TRBJ2-3; D is perhaps TRBD1 or TRBD2 (6 bases each). The germline V and J ends were trimmed by 3 bases and 0 bases, with 10 bases remaining between them. The germline gives CDR1 SGHAT, CDR2 FQDESV (reference sequence). This CDR3 is built from 15 residues. The DNA of the CDR3 is TGTGCCAGCAGCTTTCGGGGGCTAAGCACAGATACGCAGTATTTT. Its protein is CASSFRGLSTDTQYF.

This clonotype has ten or more counts. The chain couples TRBV12-5 to TRBJ2-3; D gene unclear. The CDR3 has 16 residues. Trimming shortened V by 0 bases and J by 4 bases, and 14 bases separated the two germline ends. In germline, CDR1 is LGHNT, CDR2 FRNRAP. The CDR3 loop reads CASGLVLRQFPDTQYF. CDR3 DNA sequence: TGTGCTAGTGGTTTGGTACTTAGGCAGTTCCCAGATACGCAGTATTTT.

This clonotype showed up just a few times. The chain has TRBV11-2 and TRBJ2-3; D gene ambiguous. The CDR3 spans 17 residues. Germline lookup yields CDR1 SGHAT and CDR2 FQNNGV. V was clipped by 3 bases and J by 3 bases, with 19 bases between them. CDR3 sequence reads: CASSFIRRLGGTDTQYF. The CDR3 nucleotides read TGTGCCAGCAGCTTTATACGGCGGCTCGGTGGAACAGATACGCAGTATTTT. The entire variable domain, with the rest obtained from reference TRBV11-2 and TRBJ2-3, is as follows: EAGVAQSPRYKIIEKRQSVAFWCNPISGHATLYWYQQILGQGPKLLIQFQNNGVVDDSQLPKDRFSAERLKGVDSTLKIQPAKLEDSAVYLCASSFIRRLGGTDTQYFGPGTRLTVL.

At least ten counts were recorded for this clonotype. The V and J genes are TRBV4-1 and TRBJ2-2, with 8 positions matching TRBD1. After removal of 8 bases from V and 1 base from J, the junction contained 9 bases not matched to a gene. The CDR3 contains 16 residues. The germline V gene has CDR1 MGHRA and CDR2 YSYEKL. The CDR3, as DNA: TGCGCCAGCGGACAGGGAAGGCGGGGGAACACCGGGGAGCTGTTTTTT. This codes for CASGQGRRGNTGELFF.

The V call is TRBV28, the J call TRBJ1-2, with D perhaps TRBD1 (5 bases). Trimming removed 2 bases at V and 4 bases at J, with 14 bases between. The CDR3 length is 15 residues. The germline V gene has CDR1 MDHEN and CDR2 SYDVKM. CDR3 nucleotide sequence: TGTGCCAGCAGTTTAACGCGTCTGACAGCCTATGGCTACACCTTC. Amino acids: CASSLTRLTAYGYTF.

The rearrangement links TRBV7-6 to TRBJ2-1; possibly TRBD1 for D (6 bases). Per germline, CDR1 SGHVS and CDR2 FNYEAQ. CDR3 size: 18 residues. Between the trimmed V and J ends, which lost 2 bases and 4 bases, there was a span of 21 bases. CDR3 residues: CASSLMRSGRGIYNEQFF. CDR3 sequence (DNA): TGTGCCAGCAGCTTAATGCGGTCGGGCAGGGGTATATACAATGAGCAGTTCTTC.

This chain joins TRBV20-1 and TRBJ1-3, with D uncertain. The CDR3 has 14 amino acids. CDR1 and CDR2 from the germline V gene are DFQATT and SNEGSKA (reference sequence). Trimming took off 1 base at V and 1 base at J, with 8 bases between the two ends. In DNA, the CDR3 is TGCAGTGCTAGAGTTGGAGGGTCTGGAAACACCATATATTTT. Protein sequence: CSARVGGSGNTIYF.

A few counts support this clonotype. The chain employs TRBV6-4 and TRBJ2-1, with TRBD2 as a possible D gene (6 bases). Germline loops: CDR1 MRHNA, CDR2 SNTAGT. This CDR3 region has 15 residues. V shed 3 bases and J shed 2 bases, with 11 bases lying between them. This CDR3 is CASSEGRTPYNEQFF. As DNA, the CDR3 is TGTGCCAGCAGTGAGGGGAGGACACCCTACAATGAGCAGTTCTTC.

This clonotype was found a few times. This chain links TRBV3-1 with TRBJ2-2; perhaps D is TRBD1 or TRBD2 (5 bases each). This CDR3 contains 16 residues. V lost 6 bases, J lost 6 bases, and 20 bases lay in between. From germline, CDR1 is LGHDT and CDR2 YNNKEL (reference sequence). In DNA form, the CDR3 reads TGTGCCAGCAGTTTGAAGAGCACTGGGACGTCCGGGGAGCTGTTTTTT. Translation gives CASSLKSTGTSGELFF. The whole variable domain, remainder taken from reference TRBV3-1 and TRBJ2-2, is DTAVSQTPKYLVTQMGNDKSIKCEQNLGHDTMYWYKQDSKKFLKIMFSYNNKELIINETVPNRFSPKSPDKAHLNLHINSLELGDSAVYFCASSLKSTGTSGELFFGEGSRLTVL.

At least ten counts were recorded for this clonotype. V gene TRBV11-1 combines with J gene TRBJ2-1; TRBD2 agrees at 8 bases. Germline CDR1 is SGHAT and CDR2 is FQDESV (reference sequence). The V gene end was trimmed by 5 bases and the J gene end by 4 bases; junction bases not matched to a gene: 10. This CDR3 has 16 residues. The DNA of the CDR3 is TGTGCCAGCAGCCCCCCCGGCGGGGGGCATTACAATGAGCAGTTCTTC. It encodes CASSPPGGGHYNEQFF.

This clonotype was picked up a small number of times. The J gene is TRBJ2-3, the V gene TRBV10-3; 9 bases match TRBD2. J gave up 6 bases and V 6 bases, and 10 bases lay outside the gene matches. CDR3 length equals 15 residues. Germline values: CDR1 ENHRY, CDR2 SYGVKD. The CDR3 spells CAISPGLAFGDTQYF. CDR3 nucleotides: TGTGCCATCAGCCCGGGACTAGCTTTCGGGGATACGCAGTATTTT.

The chain is built from TRBV5-4 and TRBJ2-1, with 7 bases lining up with TRBD1. The CDR3 extends over 14 amino acids. With 0 bases clipped from V and 7 bases from J, the junction kept 4 bases outside the gene matches. Germline-derived CDR1 and CDR2 are SGHNT and YYREEE (reference sequence). The CDR3 sequence: CASSLDRGRNEQFF. As DNA, the CDR3 is TGTGCCAGCAGCTTGGACAGGGGAAGGAATGAGCAGTTCTTC.

This clonotype was seen a few times. The chain has TRBV6-2 or TRBV6-3 and TRBJ2-1; D is unresolved. The CDR3 totals 14 residues. Trimming stripped 2 bases from V and 4 bases from J, with 9 bases between. Per germline, CDR1 MNHEY and CDR2 SVGEGT. The DNA for the CDR3 is TGTGCCAGCAGTTACGGGCAGCTATACAATGAGCAGTTCTTC. It specifies CASSYGQLYNEQFF.

The gene calls are TRBV20-1 and TRBJ2-6; maybe TRBD1 (5 bases). This CDR3 contains 16 residues. The V end lost 3 bases, the J end lost 2 bases, and 14 bases lay between the germline ends. From germline, CDR1 is DFQATT and CDR2 SNEGSKA (reference sequence). The CDR3 nucleotides read TGCAGTGCTAGTCCCGGCAGGGCACCTGGGGCCAACGTCCTGACTTTC. Its translation is CSASPGRAPGANVLTF.

In its sample, this clonotype was seen a few times. The chain employs TRBV7-2 and TRBJ2-2; no firm D call. The CDR3 is 14 amino acids. The V and J ends lost 0 bases and 1 base respectively, with 3 bases between them. Germline assignment: CDR1 SGHTA and CDR2 FQGNSA. CDR3 DNA: TGTGCCAGCAGCTTAGCTTGGAACACCGGGGAGCTGTTTTTT. Translating gives CASSLAWNTGELFF.